The 16 T cell receptor beta chains listed next were all sequenced from one sample in a study of blood T cell repertoires in COVID-19. Measured with immunoSEQ multiplex PCR; TCRdb has only the in-frame clones, and not every one. Of 300,000 or so clones listed, 85% are singletons. The sample was peripheral blood. Every receptor here comes from a woman between 45 and 65 years old with active or convalescent COVID-19.

Many counts were recorded for this clone. The CDR3 coding sequence is TGTGCCAGCAGCTTAGACAGGGACACTGAAGCTTTCTTT. The encoded protein is CASSLDRDTEAFF. This chain uses TRBV11-1 with TRBJ1-1; maybe TRBD1 (6 bases). V gave up 1 base and J gave up 3 bases, with 6 bases separating them. Looked up from germline, CDR1 is SGHAT and CDR2 is FQDESV (reference sequence). This CDR3 has 13 residues.

This clone is a singleton in its sample. This chain uses TRBV7-9 with TRBJ2-7, with 8 nucleotides matching TRBD2. The germline V gene has CDR1 SEHNR and CDR2 FQNEAQ (reference sequence). The CDR3 is 14 amino acids. The J segment lost 2 bases and the V segment lost 5 bases, leaving 5 bases of the junction unmatched. The chain's CDR3 is CASSPGRAAYEQYF. The CDR3 DNA reads TGTGCCAGCAGCCCCGGGAGGGCTGCCTACGAGCAGTACTTC.

The table lists this clone with a count of one. The V call is TRBV7-2, the J call TRBJ2-2; 8 positions match TRBD1. The junction had 1 base not matched to a gene; V was cut back by 0 bases and J by 7 bases. Germline V gives CDR1 SGHTA, CDR2 FQGNSA. The CDR3 runs to 14 residues. CDR3 loop: CASSLARGRGELFF. The CDR3 DNA is TGTGCCAGCAGCTTAGCCAGGGGGCGCGGGGAGCTGTTTTTT.

V and J are TRBV30 and TRBJ2-5; D not certain. Trimming stripped 3 bases from V and 5 bases from J, with 7 bases between. The CDR3 extends over 11 amino acids. Per the germline V gene, CDR1 is GTSNPN and CDR2 is SVGIG (reference sequence). The CDR3 here is CAWRTGETQYF. The CDR3 nucleotides are TGTGCCTGGAGGACCGGGGAGACCCAGTACTTC.

The V and J genes are TRBV4-2 and TRBJ1-1; D might be TRBD1 (5 bases). Trimming left V 3 bases short and J 5 bases short, with 13 bases between. CDR1 and CDR2 from the germline V gene are LGHNA and YNFKEQ. This CDR3 contains 14 residues. CDR3 DNA: TGTGCCAGCAGCCAGGAGGGGCCGGGGACTGAAGCTTTCTTT. This translates into CASSQEGPGTEAFF.

The chain uses TRBV3-1 (or the pseudogene TRBV3-2) and TRBJ2-1; perhaps TRBD1 as D (6 bases). Trimming left V 0 bases short and J 3 bases short, with 12 bases between. The CDR3 covers 16 residues. CDR1 LGHDT and CDR2 YNNKEL come from the germline V gene (reference sequence). The CDR3 nucleotides read TGTGCCAGCAGCCAAGACGGACAGACCTACTACAATGAGCAGTTCTTC. This gives the protein CASSQDGQTYYNEQFF.

The CDR3 spells CASSSGSGANVLTF. CDR3 nucleotides: TGTGCCAGCAGCTCAGGGTCCGGGGCCAACGTCCTGACTTTC. This rearrangement joins TRBV7-2 to TRBJ2-6; a weak D match, TRBD1 (5 bases). This CDR3 has 14 residues. Per germline, CDR1 SGHTA and CDR2 FQGNSA. The V end was cut by 4 bases, the J end by 4 bases, with 8 bases between.

J is TRBJ2-7 and V is TRBV5-5; 8 nucleotides agree with TRBD2. CDR3 length: 14 residues. The V gene end was trimmed by 2 bases and the J gene end by 6 bases; junction bases not matched to a gene: 7. Germline values: CDR1 SGHKS, CDR2 YYEKEE (reference sequence). CDR3 region: CASSFSGMDAEQYF. The CDR3 DNA sequence: TGTGCCAGCAGCTTTAGCGGGATGGATGCCGAGCAGTACTTC.

CDR3 nucleotide sequence: TGTGCCAGCAGCCAAGGCGGGGGAAGCGAAGCTTTCTTT. This sequence encodes CASSQGGGSEAFF. This rearrangement joins TRBV3-1 (or the pseudogene TRBV3-2) to TRBJ1-1, with D possibly TRBD1 on 5 matching bases. CDR1 LGHDT and CDR2 YNNKEL come from the germline V gene (reference sequence). V was clipped by 1 base and J by 8 bases, with 11 bases between them. This CDR3 is 13 amino acids long.

The chain has TRBV20-1 and TRBJ2-3; TRBD2 aligns across 8 bases. J lost 1 base, V lost 3 bases, and 3 bases had no gene match. Germline V gene lookup returns CDR1 DFQATT and CDR2 SNEGSKA (reference sequence). This CDR3 is 14 amino acids long. CDR3 region: CSASHGRGTDTQYF. CDR3 bases: TGCAGTGCTAGTCACGGGAGGGGCACAGATACGCAGTATTTT.

The V call is TRBV13, the J call TRBJ2-7; 7 nucleotides align to TRBD2. V lost 0 bases to trimming and J lost 5 bases; unmatched junction nucleotides: 4. Germline V gives CDR1 PRHDT, CDR2 FYEKMQ (reference sequence). The CDR3 sequence is 14 residues long. This CDR3 reads CASSLGLAPDEQYF. The CDR3 region has the DNA TGTGCCAGCAGCTTAGGACTAGCGCCGGACGAGCAGTACTTC.

The chain recombines TRBV2 with TRBJ1-6, with D perhaps matching TRBD1 (6 bases). Germline V gene data show CDR1 as SNHLY and CDR2 as FYNNEI. CDR3 length equals 15 residues. The ends were cut back, 6 bases at V and 6 bases at J, with 15 bases in the middle. CDR3 in amino acids: CASSPQGYGNSPLHF. The CDR3 DNA reads as TGTGCCAGCAGCCCACAGGGTTACGGTAATTCACCCCTCCACTTT.

The rearrangement joins TRBV29-1 to TRBJ2-1, with D unresolved. The CDR3 runs to 11 residues. Germline V gene lookup returns CDR1 SQVTM and CDR2 ANQGSEA. Trimming took 7 bases from V and 8 from J, leaving 12 bases between them. The CDR3 sequence is CSAETTYEQFF. In DNA, the CDR3 is TGCAGCGCCGAAACTACCTATGAGCAGTTCTTC.

This sequence joins TRBV5-1 and TRBJ1-1, with a possible D match to TRBD1 (5 bases). Per the germline V gene, CDR1 is SGHRS and CDR2 is YFSETQ. Trimming pared 0 bases from V and 1 base from J, leaving 10 bases between. This CDR3 has 15 amino acids. CDR3 loop: CASSLAWGTNTEAFF. The CDR3, as DNA: TGCGCCAGCAGCTTGGCCTGGGGCACGAACACTGAAGCTTTCTTT.

The rearrangement joins TRBV29-1 to TRBJ1-2; no clear D gene. The CDR3 consists of 12 residues. V lost 3 bases to trimming and J lost 2 bases, with 7 bases between them. The germline gives CDR1 SQVTM, CDR2 ANQGSEA. The CDR3 sequence: CSVEGNNYGYTF. DNA for the CDR3: TGCAGCGTTGAGGGCAACAACTATGGCTACACCTTC. Combining the CDR3 with reference TRBV29-1 and TRBJ1-2 gives the whole variable domain SAVISQKPSRDICQRGTSLTIQCQVDSQVTMMFWYRQQPGQSLTLIATANQGSEATYESGFVIDKFPISRPNLTFSTLTVSNMSPEDSSIYLCSVEGNNYGYTFGSGTRLTVV.

J is TRBJ1-2 and V is TRBV28; 11 bases match TRBD1. The CDR3 is made up of 16 amino acids. The junction had 6 bases not matched to a gene; V was cut back by 5 bases and J by 1 base. CDR1 is MDHEN, CDR2 SYDVKM, per germline. CDR3 protein: CASSPLGQGGNYGYTF. CDR3 sequence (DNA): TGTGCCAGCAGTCCGCTGGGACAGGGGGGTAACTATGGCTACACCTTC.